Listed here is a single TCR beta chain. Sequenced by immunoSEQ multiplex PCR; TCRdb stores in-frame clones only, minus some. Of about 320,000 clones in the sample, approximately 88% were seen once. This sample is drawn from a study of blood T cell repertoires in COVID-19. In the study overall: The study drew acute and convalescent COVID-19 samples from the United States, Italy and Spain.

The sequence was obtained from a woman aged 25 to 45 with COVID-19, enrolled during active disease. Material: peripheral blood.

CDR3 coding DNA: TGTGCCAGCAGTAAACGAGGGTGGTCCGGGGAGCTGTTTTTT. It specifies CASSKRGWSGELFF. The chain uses TRBV6-5 and TRBJ2-2; D is possibly TRBD2 (5 bases). V gave up 5 bases and J gave up 6 bases, with 13 bases separating them. Germline V CDR1 and CDR2: MNHEY, SVGAGI. CDR3 length: 14 amino acids.